This T cell receptor (beta chain) came from a study of blood T cell repertoires in COVID-19. Study-level information: Both acute and convalescent COVID-19 samples were obtained from the United States, Italy and Spain. Nucleic acid was either cDNA or gDNA, and it came from T cells, B-cell-depleted T cells, or PBMCs.

The data were produced by immunoSEQ multiplex PCR, yet TCRdb's version contains in-frame clones alone and is incomplete. The sample shows approximately 130,000 clones, approximately 85% of them seen only once. The sequenced material came from peripheral blood. The TCR originated in a human donor in a cohort sampled during active COVID-19.

In DNA, the CDR3 is TGTGCCAGCAGTGAAAGGACAGGGGGAATTGGCACAGATACGCAGTATTTT. Protein product: CASSERTGGIGTDTQYF. This sequence joins TRBV6-1 and TRBJ2-3; 10 nucleotides match TRBD1. CDR1 and CDR2 (germline): MNHNS, SASEGT. V lost 2 bases, J lost 1 base, and 6 bases stayed unmatched. The CDR3 loop spans 17 amino acids.